This T cell receptor beta chain was sequenced during a study of shared clonotypes between healthy human individuals. Study-wide results and limits: Collection of samples was limited to blood; tissue repertoires likely differ.

Profiled with immunoSEQ multiplex PCR; TCRdb holds only in-frame clones, not every one. The repertoire includes roughly 320,000 clones, about nine tenths of them detected once, and about 16% sits in the top ten. V was cut by 4 bases and J by 1 base, with 8 bases left in between. This CDR3 region has 14 residues. Per germline, CDR1 MNHEY and CDR2 SMNVEV (reference sequence). Comment on this clone: Its target is unknown.

J is TRBJ2-1 and V is TRBV27; D is uncertain. The sequence came from a man between 18 and 29 years old in good health. Sequences were obtained from memory CD8+ T cells sorted from blood. This sample's subset: CD45RO+ cells pooled with CCR7-negative TemRA cells. The CDR3 is CASSWVVSYNEQFF. In DNA form, the CDR3 reads TGTGCCAGCAGTTGGGTCGTTTCCTACAATGAGCAGTTCTTC.